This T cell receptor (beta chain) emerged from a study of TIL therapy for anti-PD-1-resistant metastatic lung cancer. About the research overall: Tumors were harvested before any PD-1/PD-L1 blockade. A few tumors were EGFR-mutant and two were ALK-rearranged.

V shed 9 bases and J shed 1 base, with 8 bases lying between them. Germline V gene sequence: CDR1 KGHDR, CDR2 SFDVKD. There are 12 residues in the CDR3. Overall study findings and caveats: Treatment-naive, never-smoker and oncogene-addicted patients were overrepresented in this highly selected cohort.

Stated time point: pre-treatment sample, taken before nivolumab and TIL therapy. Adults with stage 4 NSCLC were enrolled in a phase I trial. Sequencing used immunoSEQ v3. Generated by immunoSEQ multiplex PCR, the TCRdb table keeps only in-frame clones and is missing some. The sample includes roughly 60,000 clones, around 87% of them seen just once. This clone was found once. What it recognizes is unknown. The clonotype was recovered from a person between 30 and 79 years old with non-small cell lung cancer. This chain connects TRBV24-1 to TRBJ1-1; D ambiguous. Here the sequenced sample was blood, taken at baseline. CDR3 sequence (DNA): TGTGCCACCGACGCCGGGAACACTGAAGCTTTCTTT. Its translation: CATDAGNTEAFF.